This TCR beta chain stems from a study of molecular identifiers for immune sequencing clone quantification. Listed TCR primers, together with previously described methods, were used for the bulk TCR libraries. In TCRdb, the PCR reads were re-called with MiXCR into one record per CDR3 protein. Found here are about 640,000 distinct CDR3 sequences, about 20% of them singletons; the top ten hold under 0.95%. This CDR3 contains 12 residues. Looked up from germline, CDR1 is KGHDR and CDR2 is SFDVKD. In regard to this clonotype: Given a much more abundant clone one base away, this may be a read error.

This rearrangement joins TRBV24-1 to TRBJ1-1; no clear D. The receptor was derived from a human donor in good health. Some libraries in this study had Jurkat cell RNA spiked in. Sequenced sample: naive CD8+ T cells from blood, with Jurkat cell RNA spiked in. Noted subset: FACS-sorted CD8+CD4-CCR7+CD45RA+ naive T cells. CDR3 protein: CATSDMGTEALF. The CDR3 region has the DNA TGTGCCACCAGTGATATGGGCACTGAAGCTCTCTTT.